A single sample gave rise to the 20 T cell receptor beta chains below, sequenced in a study of blood T cells in healthy people across ages. Combining a sample-barcoded 5' primer with a J-beta primer mix, a second PCR ran for 7 to 11 cycles. TCRdb re-called the 5' RACE reads with MiXCR, one entry per CDR3 protein. This table has about 720,000 distinct CDR3 sequences, around 25% appearing once. The same specimen was also included in a second study, on T cells of mothers and their children.

Source material: blood. The receptors come from a boy aged 5-17 years in good health.

There are a few counts of this clonotype. The chain recombines TRBV6-2 or TRBV6-3 with TRBJ1-6, with D uncertain. Germline V gene sequence: CDR1 MNHEY, CDR2 SVGEGT. The CDR3 is 16 residues long. V was pared by 5 bases and J by 0 bases, with 11 bases between. In nucleotides, the CDR3 is TGTGCCAGCAGTCTCGCGGAAGGCTCCTATAATTCACCCCTCCACTTT. Protein sequence: CASSLAEGSYNSPLHF.

This chain connects TRBV11-2 to TRBJ1-2, with TRBD1 as a possible D gene (6 bases). Germline loops: CDR1 SGHAT, CDR2 FQNNGV. The CDR3 loop spans 15 amino acids. Deletions cut 4 bases from V and 8 bases from J, with 20 bases between. CDR3 sequence (DNA): TGTGCCAGCAGCTCCCGAGGGGGGGCCTTGGCCGGCTACACCTTC. Translated: CASSSRGGALAGYTF.

The gene calls are TRBV20-1 and TRBJ1-1; D is perhaps TRBD1 (6 bases). V gave up 0 bases and J gave up 4 bases, with 12 bases separating them. The CDR3 extends over 14 amino acids. The germline gives CDR1 DFQATT, CDR2 SNEGSKA (reference sequence). This chain's CDR3 is CSARDPGVGTEAFF. In DNA, the CDR3 is TGCAGTGCTAGAGATCCAGGGGTCGGCACTGAAGCTTTCTTT.

In this sample, this clonotype turned up many times. The V call is TRBV7-6, the J call TRBJ1-5, with D unresolved. The CDR3 loop spans 14 amino acids. CDR1 and CDR2 from the germline V gene are SGHVS and FNYEAQ. Trimming pared 5 bases from V and 3 bases from J, leaving 11 bases between. The CDR3 sequence: CASSQGPTNQPQHF. The CDR3 region has the DNA TGTGCCAGCAGCCAAGGACCGACCAATCAGCCCCAGCATTTT.

This clonotype was seen only a few times. The chain employs TRBV9 and TRBJ2-7; TRBD2 agrees at 9 bases. The CDR3 totals 15 residues. Trimming removed 4 bases from V and 0 bases from J; junction bases left unmatched: 5. Germline lookup yields CDR1 SGDLS and CDR2 YYNGEE. CDR3 DNA sequence: TGTGCCAGCAGCCCGCTAGCGGGGCCCTCCTACGAGCAGTACTTC. Translating gives CASSPLAGPSYEQYF. The entire variable domain, with the rest obtained from reference TRBV9 and TRBJ2-7, is as follows: DSGVTQTPKHLITATGQRVTLRCSPRSGDLSVYWYQQSLDQGLQFLIQYYNGEERAKGNILERFSAQQFPDLHSELNLSSLELGDSALYFCASSPLAGPSYEQYFGPGTRLTVT.

This clonotype was seen only a few times. The genes are TRBV6-2 or TRBV6-3 and TRBJ1-2, with 10 positions matching TRBD1. Germline values: CDR1 MNHEY, CDR2 SVGEGT. V was pared by 5 bases and J by 8 bases, with 14 bases of the junction left unmatched. The CDR3 is made up of 16 amino acids. The CDR3 DNA reads TGTGCCAGCAGTGACCCCGGGGGACAGGGGATTGGAGGCTACACCTTC. Translation gives CASSDPGGQGIGGYTF.

J is TRBJ2-3 and V is TRBV4-3, with 7 bases fitting TRBD2. Germline CDR1 LGHNA, CDR2 YSLEER. The V gene end was trimmed by 1 base and the J gene end by 3 bases; junction bases not matched to a gene: 13. The CDR3 is 18 residues long. CDR3 sequence reads: CASSQVASWREPTDTQYF. In DNA, the CDR3 is TGCGCCAGCAGCCAAGTTGCCAGTTGGCGGGAGCCAACAGATACGCAGTATTTT.

Ten or more counts support this clonotype. This chain joins TRBV12-3 or TRBV12-4 and TRBJ2-1; D is unclear. Trimming cost V 2 bases and J 0 bases, with 14 bases left between them. The CDR3 runs to 17 residues. The CDR3 nucleotides read TGTGCCAGCAGTTTAAGAGTAGTCAGAGACTCCTACAATGAGCAGTTCTTC. Its protein is CASSLRVVRDSYNEQFF.

This clonotype was counted a few times. V gene TRBV25-1 combines with J gene TRBJ2-3; possibly TRBD2 for D (6 bases). CDR1 and CDR2 from the germline V gene are MGHDK and SYGVNS. The CDR3 extends over 16 amino acids. The V end lost 3 bases, the J end lost 1 base, and 14 bases lay between the germline ends. The CDR3 DNA reads as TGTGCCAGCAGTGAGCCAGAGGGAGGTGGCACAGATACGCAGTATTTT. Translated, it gives CASSEPEGGGTDTQYF. The complete variable domain, with remaining parts taken from reference TRBV25-1 and TRBJ2-3, reads EADIYQTPRYLVIGTGKKITLECSQTMGHDKMYWYQQDPGMELHLIHYSYGVNSTEKGDLSSESTVSRIRTEHFPLTLESARPSHTSQYLCASSEPEGGGTDTQYFGPGTRLTVL.

The table lists this clonotype with a few counts. The chain carries TRBV28 and TRBJ2-7; perhaps TRBD2 as D (6 bases). The ends were cut back, 3 bases at V and 5 bases at J, with 8 bases in the middle. The CDR3 length is 12 residues. Looked up from germline, CDR1 is MDHEN and CDR2 is SYDVKM. CDR3 nucleotides: TGTGCCAGCAGTTTCTGGGGGGACGAGCAGTACTTC. It encodes CASSFWGDEQYF.

DNA of the CDR3: TGCGCCAGCAGCTGGGGGGAGGGAAGCAATCAGCCCCAGCATTTT. This encodes CASSWGEGSNQPQHF. The rearrangement joins TRBV5-1 to TRBJ1-5, with D perhaps matching TRBD1 (5 bases). From germline, CDR1 is SGHRS and CDR2 YFSETQ. The CDR3 has 15 amino acids. Trimming took off 3 bases at V and 1 base at J, with 11 bases between the two ends.

The V and J genes are TRBV7-2 and TRBJ2-1; 12 nucleotides align to TRBD2. J lost 7 bases, V lost 3 bases, and 4 bases had no gene match. The CDR3 is 15 amino acids. In germline, CDR1 is SGHTA, CDR2 FQGNSA. Here the CDR3 reads CASSFLAGGMNEQFF. The CDR3 DNA is TGTGCCAGCAGCTTCCTAGCGGGAGGGATGAATGAGCAGTTCTTC.

This clonotype was observed a few times. The chain is built from TRBV7-8 and TRBJ2-2; D not resolved. Germline-derived CDR1 and CDR2 are SGHVS and FQNEAQ. The V end was cut by 2 bases, the J end by 6 bases, with 19 bases between. This CDR3 comprises 17 residues. For the CDR3, the DNA is TGTGCCAGCAGCTTATTCGGCCACGATATCTCACCCGGGGAGCTGTTTTTT. The encoded protein is CASSLFGHDISPGELFF. The full variable domain, with the rest looked up from reference TRBV7-8 and TRBJ2-2, is GAGVSQSPRYKVAKRGQDVALRCDPISGHVSLFWYQQALGQGPEFLTYFQNEAQLDKSGLPSDRFFAERPEGSVSTLKIQRTQQEDSAVYLCASSLFGHDISPGELFFGEGSRLTVL.

This clonotype was counted only a few times. The rearrangement joins TRBV29-1 to TRBJ2-5; D remains ambiguous. Between the trimmed V and J ends, which lost 5 bases and 1 base, there was a span of 8 bases. CDR3 length: 12 amino acids. Germline V gene sequence: CDR1 SQVTM, CDR2 ANQGSEA. For the CDR3, the DNA is TGCAGCGTTCGGCTCTTCCAAGAGACCCAGTACTTC. Its protein product is CSVRLFQETQYF.

The chain combines TRBV2 with TRBJ2-3; 9 bases match TRBD2. V lost 5 bases and J lost 0; bases outside the gene matches: 6. The length of the CDR3 is 16 residues. CDR1 and CDR2 from the germline V gene are SNHLY and FYNNEI. The CDR3 bases are TGTGCCAGCAGTCCTGCGGGGGGGCCTAGCACAGATACGCAGTATTTT. Encoded protein: CASSPAGGPSTDTQYF.

The chain is built from TRBV11-2 and TRBJ2-1; perhaps TRBD2 as D (6 bases). V lost 1 base and J 7 bases, leaving 26 bases between the germline ends. Germline V lookup: CDR1 SGHAT, CDR2 FQNNGV. There are 19 residues in the CDR3. In DNA, the CDR3 is TGTGCCAGCAGCTTAGCGTGGACTCGGCTAGCGCCCACCTTAAATGAGCAGTTCTTC. This sequence encodes CASSLAWTRLAPTLNEQFF.

This clonotype was recorded a few times. This rearrangement joins TRBV11-2 to TRBJ2-7; TRBD1 or TRBD2 may be the D gene (6 bases each). CDR3 length: 17 amino acids. Germline V gene lookup returns CDR1 SGHAT and CDR2 FQNNGV. Trimming took 6 bases from V and 5 from J, leaving 26 bases between them. CDR3 sequence reads: CASSPQLGALEGDEQYF. For the CDR3, the DNA is TGTGCCAGCAGTCCACAGCTGGGGGCCCTGGAGGGAGACGAGCAGTACTTC.

In its sample, this clonotype was seen a few times. V usage is TRBV2 and J usage is TRBJ1-2, with D tentatively TRBD1 (6 bases). The CDR3 runs to 14 residues. The germline V gene encodes CDR1 SNHLY and CDR2 FYNNEI. V lost 7 bases and J 4 bases, leaving 16 bases between the germline ends. The DNA for the CDR3 is TGTGCCAGCAAAGGGGGGCAGACCAGCTATGGCTACACCTTC. Translation gives CASKGGQTSYGYTF.

This chain uses TRBV28 with TRBJ1-5; D gene unclear. Trimming took 2 bases from V and 3 from J, leaving 17 bases between them. Per germline, CDR1 MDHEN and CDR2 SYDVKM. CDR3 size: 17 residues. DNA for the CDR3: TGTGCCAGCAGTTTAGGGCTGACTGGGTGGGACAATCAGCCCCAGCATTTT. Protein: CASSLGLTGWDNQPQHF.

The J gene is TRBJ2-7, the V gene TRBV6-1; D may be TRBD2 (6 bases). Germline assignment: CDR1 MNHNS and CDR2 SASEGT. The CDR3 runs 17 residues. V was pared by 1 base and J by 5 bases, with 21 bases between. The CDR3 region has the DNA TGTGCCAGCAGTGAAGACTGGGAGGAAAAGCGTCGACACGAGCAGTACTTC. Its translation is CASSEDWEEKRRHEQYF.